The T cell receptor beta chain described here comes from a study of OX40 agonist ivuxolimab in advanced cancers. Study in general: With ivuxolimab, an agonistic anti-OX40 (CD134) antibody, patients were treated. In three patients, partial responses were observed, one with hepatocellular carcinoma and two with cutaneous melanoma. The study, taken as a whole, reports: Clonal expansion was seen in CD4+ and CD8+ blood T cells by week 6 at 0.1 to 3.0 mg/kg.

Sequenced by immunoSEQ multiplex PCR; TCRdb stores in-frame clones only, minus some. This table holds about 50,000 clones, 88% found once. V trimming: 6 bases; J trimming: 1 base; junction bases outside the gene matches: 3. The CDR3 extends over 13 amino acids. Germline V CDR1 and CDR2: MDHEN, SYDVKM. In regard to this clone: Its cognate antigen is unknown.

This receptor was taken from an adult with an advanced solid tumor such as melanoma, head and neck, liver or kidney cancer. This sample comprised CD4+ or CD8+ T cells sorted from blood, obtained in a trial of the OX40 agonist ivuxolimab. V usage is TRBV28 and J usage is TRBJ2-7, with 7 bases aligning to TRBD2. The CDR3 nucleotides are TGTGCCAGCAGCAGCGGGATGTCCTACGAGCAGTACTTC. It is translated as CASSSGMSYEQYF.